The entry below describes one T cell receptor beta chain. The antigen is undetermined. The CDR3 has 15 amino acids. Germline V CDR1 and CDR2: LGHDT, YNNKEL (reference sequence). The V end lost 3 bases, the J end lost 6 bases, and 12 bases lay between the germline ends. This specimen belongs to a study of T cell responses to AZD1222 COVID-19 vaccine. General study results and limits: Baseline seropositivity characterized only a handful of AZD1222 recipients. When two AZD1222 doses had been given, Spike-specific TCR breadth and depth rose. White British people made up most donors, females outnumbered males, and clonal diversity was possibly underestimated.

The assay was immunoSEQ multiplex PCR, and TCRdb's table has in-frame clones only and misses some. The sample shows 100,000 to 150,000 clones, approximately 86% of them seen only once. This TCR derives from an adult in good health. The chain uses TRBV3-1 (or the pseudogene TRBV3-2) and TRBJ1-6, with no clear D. The input for sequencing was peripheral blood, taken on day 0 of AZD1222 vaccination. DNA of the CDR3: TGTGCCAGCAGCCAGAACTCGCCTTCTAATTCACCCCTCCACTTT. Residues: CASSQNSPSNSPLHF.